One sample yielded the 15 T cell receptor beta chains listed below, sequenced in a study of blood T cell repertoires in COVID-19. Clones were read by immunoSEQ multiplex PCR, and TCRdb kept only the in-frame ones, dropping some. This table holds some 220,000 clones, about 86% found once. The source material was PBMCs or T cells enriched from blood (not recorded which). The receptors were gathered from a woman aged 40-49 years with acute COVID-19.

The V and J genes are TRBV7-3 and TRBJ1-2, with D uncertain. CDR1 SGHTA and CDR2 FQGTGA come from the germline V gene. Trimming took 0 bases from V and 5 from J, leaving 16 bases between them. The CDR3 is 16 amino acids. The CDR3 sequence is CASSLTDSRSGYGYTF. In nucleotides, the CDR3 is TGTGCCAGCAGCTTAACTGACTCAAGAAGTGGGTATGGCTACACCTTC.

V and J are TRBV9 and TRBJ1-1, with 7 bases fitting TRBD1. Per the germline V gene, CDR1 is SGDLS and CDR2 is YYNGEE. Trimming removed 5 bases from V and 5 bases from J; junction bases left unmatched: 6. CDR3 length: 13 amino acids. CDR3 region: CASRLQGWTEAFF. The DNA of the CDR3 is TGTGCCAGCAGGTTACAGGGGTGGACTGAAGCTTTCTTT. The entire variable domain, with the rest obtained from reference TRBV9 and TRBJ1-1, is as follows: DSGVTQTPKHLITATGQRVTLRCSPRSGDLSVYWYQQSLDQGLQFLIQYYNGEERAKGNILERFSAQQFPDLHSELNLSSLELGDSALYFCASRLQGWTEAFFGQGTRLTVV.

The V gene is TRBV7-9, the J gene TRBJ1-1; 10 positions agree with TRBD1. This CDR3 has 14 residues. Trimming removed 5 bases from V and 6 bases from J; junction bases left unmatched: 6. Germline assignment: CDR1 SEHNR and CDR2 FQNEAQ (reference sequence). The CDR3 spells CASSRRQGASEAFF. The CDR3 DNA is TGTGCCAGCAGCCGTAGACAGGGGGCATCTGAAGCTTTCTTT.

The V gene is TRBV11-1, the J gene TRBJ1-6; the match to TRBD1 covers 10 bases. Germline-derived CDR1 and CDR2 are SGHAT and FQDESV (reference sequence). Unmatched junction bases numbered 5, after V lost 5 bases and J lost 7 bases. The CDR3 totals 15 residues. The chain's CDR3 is CASSTRTGGNSPLHF. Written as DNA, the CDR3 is TGTGCCAGCAGCACGAGGACAGGGGGAAATTCACCCCTCCACTTT.

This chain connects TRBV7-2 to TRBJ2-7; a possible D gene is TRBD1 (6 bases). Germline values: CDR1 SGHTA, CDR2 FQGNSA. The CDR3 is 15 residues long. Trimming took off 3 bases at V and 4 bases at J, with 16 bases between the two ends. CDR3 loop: CASSFSTVGAYEQYF. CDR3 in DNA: TGTGCCAGCAGCTTTTCCACTGTGGGGGCGTACGAGCAGTACTTC. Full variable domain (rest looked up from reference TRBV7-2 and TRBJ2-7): GAGVSQSPSNKVTEKGKDVELRCDPISGHTALYWYRQSLGQGLEFLIYFQGNSAPDKSGLPSDRFSAERTGGSVSTLTIQRTQQEDSAVYLCASSFSTVGAYEQYFGPGTRLTVT.

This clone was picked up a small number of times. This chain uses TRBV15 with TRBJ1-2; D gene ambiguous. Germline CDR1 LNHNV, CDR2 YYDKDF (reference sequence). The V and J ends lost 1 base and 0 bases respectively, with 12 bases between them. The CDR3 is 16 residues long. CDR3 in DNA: TGTGCCACCAGCAGAGGGAGGGCGGCGACTAACTATGGCTACACCTTC. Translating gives CATSRGRAATNYGYTF.

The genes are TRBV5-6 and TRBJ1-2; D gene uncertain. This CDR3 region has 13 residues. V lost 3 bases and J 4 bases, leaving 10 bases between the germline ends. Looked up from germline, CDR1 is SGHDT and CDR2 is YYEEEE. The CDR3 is CASSSAAGYGYTF. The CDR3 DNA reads TGTGCCAGCAGCTCCGCCGCCGGCTATGGCTACACCTTC.

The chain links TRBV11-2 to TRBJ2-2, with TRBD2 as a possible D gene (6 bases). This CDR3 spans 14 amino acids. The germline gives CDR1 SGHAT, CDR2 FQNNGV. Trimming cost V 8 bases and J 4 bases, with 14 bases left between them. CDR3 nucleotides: TGTGCCAGCCACCGCGGGACCGTCACCGGGGAGCTGTTTTTT. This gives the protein CASHRGTVTGELFF.

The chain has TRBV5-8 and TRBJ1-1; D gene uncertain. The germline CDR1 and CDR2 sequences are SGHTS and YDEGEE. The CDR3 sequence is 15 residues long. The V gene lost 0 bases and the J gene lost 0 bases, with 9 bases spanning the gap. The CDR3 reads CASSLGSSVNTEAFF. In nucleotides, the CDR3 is TGTGCCAGCAGCTTGGGGTCCTCGGTGAACACTGAAGCTTTCTTT.

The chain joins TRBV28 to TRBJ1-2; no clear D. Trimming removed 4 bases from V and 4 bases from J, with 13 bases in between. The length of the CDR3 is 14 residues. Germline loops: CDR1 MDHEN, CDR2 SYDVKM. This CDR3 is CASSSGSAIYGYTF. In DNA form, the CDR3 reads TGTGCCAGCAGTTCGGGATCAGCCATCTATGGCTACACCTTC.

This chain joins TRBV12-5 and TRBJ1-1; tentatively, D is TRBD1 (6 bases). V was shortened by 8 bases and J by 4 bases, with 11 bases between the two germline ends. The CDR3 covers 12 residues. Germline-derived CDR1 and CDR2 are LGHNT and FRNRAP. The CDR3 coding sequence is TGTGCTAGTAGGGGGTTGAGCACTGAAGCTTTCTTT. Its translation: CASRGLSTEAFF.

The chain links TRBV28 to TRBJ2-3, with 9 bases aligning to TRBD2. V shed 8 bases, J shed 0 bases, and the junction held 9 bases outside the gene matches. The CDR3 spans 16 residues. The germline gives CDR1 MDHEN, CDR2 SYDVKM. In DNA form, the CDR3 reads TGTGCCAGCGCCTGGGGAGCGGGAGGAAGCACAGATACGCAGTATTTT. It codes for CASAWGAGGSTDTQYF.

In DNA, the CDR3 is TGTGCCAGCGTCCTCTCTGGGGCCAACGTCCTGACTTTC. Its protein product is CASVLSGANVLTF. V is TRBV5-6 and J is TRBJ2-6, with unresolved D. V was pared by 7 bases and J by 0 bases, with 5 bases between. CDR1 is SGHDT, CDR2 YYEEEE, per germline. This CDR3 has 13 residues.

The CDR3 loop reads CASSSLGGATDTQYF. The CDR3 nucleotides are TGTGCCAGCAGCTCCCTGGGAGGGGCCACAGATACGCAGTATTTT. The chain carries TRBV7-8 and TRBJ2-3; 7 bases line up with TRBD2. Germline V lookup: CDR1 SGHVS, CDR2 FQNEAQ. This CDR3 spans 15 amino acids. The V gene end was trimmed by 4 bases and the J gene end by 2 bases; junction bases not matched to a gene: 6. Based on the CDR3 plus reference TRBV7-8 and TRBJ2-3, the full variable domain is GAGVSQSPRYKVAKRGQDVALRCDPISGHVSLFWYQQALGQGPEFLTYFQNEAQLDKSGLPSDRFFAERPEGSVSTLKIQRTQQEDSAVYLCASSSLGGATDTQYFGPGTRLTVL.

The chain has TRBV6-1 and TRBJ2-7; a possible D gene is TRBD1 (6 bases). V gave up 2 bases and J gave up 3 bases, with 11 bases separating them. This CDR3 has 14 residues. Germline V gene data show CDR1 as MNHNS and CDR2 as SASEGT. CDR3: CASSELGQYYEQYF. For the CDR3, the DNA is TGTGCCAGCAGTGAACTAGGACAGTACTACGAGCAGTACTTC.